This record looks at one T cell receptor beta chain sequence and its context. This entry belongs to a study of CD4 T cell repertoires in COVID-19. CDR3 length equals 12 residues. Trimming stripped 7 bases from V and 5 bases from J, with 12 bases between. Germline CDR1 is MDHEN and CDR2 is SYDVKM. Samples came from patients recovered from mild-to-severe COVID-19. No culture step preceded sequencing of the ex vivo isolated memory T cells. The table came from immunoSEQ multiplex PCR; TCRdb's copy has only in-frame clones and leaves some out. The sample consists of about 75,000 clones, 83% of them appearing once.

The chain carries TRBV28 and TRBJ2-7; D is possibly TRBD2 (5 bases). This receptor was obtained from a human donor who had COVID-19. Sequencing used CD4+ T cells from peripheral blood, obtained after recovery from COVID-19. The CDR3 here is CASTRVPNEQYF. CDR3 bases: TGTGCCAGCACGAGGGTCCCCAACGAGCAGTACTTC.